This entry describes one T cell receptor beta chain. Its target is not known. The CDR3 covers 17 residues. V dropped 4 bases and J dropped 2 bases, with 18 bases sitting between them. The germline CDR1 and CDR2 sequences are SGHRS and YFSETQ. These data belong to a study of beta chain features in type 1 diabetes. Each of the CD4+ naive, central memory, regulatory and stem cell-like memory populations was sorted via CD45RO/CCR7/CD25/CD127/CD95/CD27. Sorted cells reached over 95% purity in every population. The sequenced template was cDNA made from the entire isolated RNA. The protocol was immunoSEQ multiplex PCR, while the TCRdb copy is restricted to in-frame clones and leaves out a portion. The sample gives almost 350,000 clones, around 8% of which show up once; around 0.44% is in the top ten. Study-wide results and caveats: PCR might favor shorter templates, but any such skew would affect patients and controls equally.

The rearrangement uses TRBV5-1 and TRBJ2-2; possible D gene TRBD2, 6 bases. Specimen: central memory CD4+ T cells from blood. The source is a woman aged 18 to 35 in good health. The CDR3 region is CASSPTGIAANTGELFF. CDR3 DNA: TGCGCCAGCAGCCCAACGGGCATAGCGGCCAACACCGGGGAGCTGTTTTTT.